These 28 T cell receptor beta chains were all obtained from the same sample, sequenced in a study of CD4 T cells in relation to SARS-CoV-2 and coronaviruses. CD4+ T cells from unexposed donors were obtained before the COVID-19 pandemic (2011-2018). Only in-frame clones appear in the TCRdb table, and some are missing; sequencing was by immunoSEQ multiplex PCR. Of under 65,000 clones listed, roughly 88% are singletons. The sample comprised memory CD4+ T cells from PBMCs. All receptors derive from a human donor in good health.

In its sample, this clone was seen a few times. The chain couples TRBV4-2 to TRBJ2-4; 10 nucleotides agree with TRBD1. V lost 1 base, J lost 0 bases, and 9 bases stayed unmatched. The CDR3 is 19 residues long. The germline V gene has CDR1 LGHNA and CDR2 YNFKEQ. This CDR3 reads CASSQAGTGVLLAKNIQYF. CDR3 sequence (DNA): TGTGCCAGCAGCCAAGCCGGGACAGGGGTCCTCCTAGCCAAAAACATTCAGTACTTC.

The chain combines TRBV4-1 with TRBJ1-5; D is ambiguous. The V end was cut by 2 bases, the J end by 3 bases, with 11 bases between. Germline-derived CDR1 and CDR2 are MGHRA and YSYEKL. The CDR3 runs 15 residues. The CDR3 protein is CASSQTTVFNQPQHF. The CDR3 bases are TGCGCCAGCAGCCAAACTACGGTGTTCAATCAGCCCCAGCATTTT.

This clone appeared a few times. This rearrangement joins TRBV3-1 (or the pseudogene TRBV3-2) to TRBJ1-3; D unclear. The V gene lost 4 bases and the J gene lost 5 bases, with 18 bases spanning the gap. The CDR3 has 16 amino acids. Germline assignment: CDR1 LGHDT and CDR2 YNNKEL (reference sequence). The CDR3 DNA reads TGTGCCAGCAGCCTAACCCGGGCGGTAGTAAGAAACACCATATATTTT. It specifies CASSLTRAVVRNTIYF.

The chain has TRBV4-1 and TRBJ1-2; TRBD1 matches 9 bases. The germline V gene has CDR1 MGHRA and CDR2 YSYEKL. The CDR3 is 15 amino acids. The V gene end was trimmed by 1 base and the J gene end by 2 bases; junction bases not matched to a gene: 2. The CDR3 DNA sequence: TGCGCCAGCAGCCAAGTCGGGACAGGGAACTATGGCTACACCTTC. The encoded protein is CASSQVGTGNYGYTF.

The chain couples TRBV14 to TRBJ1-3; no clear D gene. The V gene lost 4 bases and the J gene lost 0 bases, with 10 bases spanning the gap. The germline V gene encodes CDR1 SGHDN and CDR2 FVKESK. The CDR3 is made up of 15 amino acids. The CDR3 sequence: CASSRHTDSGNTIYF. CDR3 sequence (DNA): TGTGCCAGCAGCCGACACACGGACTCTGGAAACACCATATATTTT.

This chain links TRBV11-2 with TRBJ2-5; tentatively, D is TRBD1 (6 bases). The CDR3 is 14 residues long. Trimming pared 3 bases from V and 7 bases from J, leaving 15 bases between. CDR1 is SGHAT, CDR2 FQNNGV, per germline. Written as DNA, the CDR3 is TGTGCCAGCAGCTTGGACAGAGAATACGGGACCCAGTACTTC. It translates to CASSLDREYGTQYF.

The V and J genes are TRBV28 and TRBJ2-5; 7 positions match TRBD1. Germline V CDR1 and CDR2: MDHEN, SYDVKM. The CDR3 totals 16 residues. With V trimmed by 5 bases and J by 1 base, 10 bases remained unmatched. The DNA for the CDR3 is TGTGCCAGCAGTGGTACCGGGACAGCTTTCCAAGAGACCCAGTACTTC. Translating it yields CASSGTGTAFQETQYF.

This sequence joins TRBV7-9 and TRBJ1-2; 7 bases line up with TRBD1. This CDR3 contains 14 residues. V was pared by 5 bases and J by 6 bases, with 9 bases of the junction left unmatched. Germline CDR1 is SEHNR and CDR2 is FQNEAQ (reference sequence). In DNA, the CDR3 is TGTGCCAGCAGCCTACAGGGGCCGCGGGATGGCTACACCTTC. Its translation is CASSLQGPRDGYTF. The variable domain in full, with the rest retrieved from reference TRBV7-9 and TRBJ1-2, is DTGVSQNPRHKITKRGQNVTFRCDPISEHNRLYWYRQTLGQGPEFLTYFQNEAQLEKSRLLSDRFSAERPKGSFSTLEIQRTEQGDSAMYLCASSLQGPRDGYTFGSGTRLTVV.

The chain is built from TRBV2 and TRBJ2-7; 9 bases are shared with TRBD2. Germline V CDR1 and CDR2: SNHLY, FYNNEI. V was clipped by 4 bases and J by 0 bases; unmatched bases: 10. The CDR3 runs to 17 residues. CDR3 in amino acids: CASSGARLAVNSYEQYF. The CDR3, as DNA: TGTGCCAGCAGTGGGGCTAGACTAGCGGTTAACTCCTACGAGCAGTACTTC.

The V call is TRBV30, the J call TRBJ2-7; 10 bases align to TRBD2. The germline V gene has CDR1 GTSNPN and CDR2 SVGIG (reference sequence). Germline trimming cut 4 bases from V and 2 bases from J; bases unmatched to any gene: 5. The CDR3 loop spans 14 amino acids. CDR3 loop: CAWNPGTSAYEQYF. In DNA, the CDR3 is TGTGCCTGGAACCCCGGGACTAGCGCCTACGAGCAGTACTTC.

The V call is TRBV18, the J call TRBJ2-1, with D uncertain. The germline gives CDR1 KGHSH, CDR2 LQKENI. CDR3 size: 13 residues. V gave up 3 bases and J gave up 5 bases, with 8 bases separating them. CDR3 amino acids: CASSPSLNNEQFF. In DNA, the CDR3 is TGTGCCAGCTCACCGAGCCTAAACAATGAGCAGTTCTTC.

The chain carries TRBV27 and TRBJ2-1; TRBD1 matches 8 bases. Germline V lookup: CDR1 MNHEY, CDR2 SMNVEV (reference sequence). V gave up 3 bases and J gave up 5 bases; unmatched junction bases: 6. The CDR3 length is 15 residues. The CDR3 DNA reads TGTGCCAGCAGTTTTTGGCAGGGGGCAGACAATGAGCAGTTCTTC. Translation: CASSFWQGADNEQFF.

This rearrangement joins TRBV2 to TRBJ2-3; 10 bases agree with TRBD1. This CDR3 has 16 amino acids. With 6 bases clipped from V and 8 bases from J, the junction kept 14 bases outside the gene matches. From germline, CDR1 is SNHLY and CDR2 FYNNEI. CDR3 sequence (DNA): TGTGCCAGCAGGGAACTACGGACAGGGGGTAGACCTACGCAGTATTTT. Translated: CASRELRTGGRPTQYF.

V and J are TRBV29-1 and TRBJ2-1; 7 bases map to TRBD1. CDR3 size: 14 residues. The V segment lost 3 bases and the J segment 0 bases; nucleotides outside the gene matches: 2. Per germline, CDR1 SQVTM and CDR2 ANQGSEA. This chain's CDR3 is CSVENRGSYNEQFF. CDR3 nucleotides: TGCAGCGTTGAGAACAGGGGCTCCTACAATGAGCAGTTCTTC.

The chain combines TRBV6-5 with TRBJ1-3; D remains unclear. Germline V gene data show CDR1 as MNHEY and CDR2 as SVGAGI. CDR3 length: 16 residues. V lost 2 bases and J lost 0, with 11 bases in between. CDR3 sequence: CASSYGPGNSGNTIYF. CDR3 DNA: TGTGCCAGCAGTTACGGGCCGGGGAACTCTGGAAACACCATATATTTT.

The rearrangement links TRBV3-1 (or the pseudogene TRBV3-2) to TRBJ2-1, with 7 positions matching TRBD2. After removal of 1 base from V and 5 bases from J, the junction contained 2 bases not matched to a gene. The CDR3 is 14 amino acids. Germline V gene sequence: CDR1 LGHDT, CDR2 YNNKEL (reference sequence). CDR3 amino acids: CASSQGGGNNEQFF. CDR3 sequence (DNA): TGTGCCAGCAGCCAAGGGGGGGGAAACAATGAGCAGTTCTTC.

The chain is built from TRBV18 and TRBJ2-5, with 10 bases fitting TRBD1. From germline, CDR1 is KGHSH and CDR2 LQKENI. Unmatched junction bases numbered 3, after V lost 4 bases and J lost 4 bases. The CDR3 loop spans 14 amino acids. The CDR3, as DNA: TGTGCCAGCTCACGGGACAGGGGAGGAGAGACCCAGTACTTC. Translating it yields CASSRDRGGETQYF.

J is TRBJ2-5 and V is TRBV30; no clear D gene. Trimming stripped 3 bases from V and 6 bases from J, with 8 bases between. The length of the CDR3 is 11 residues. The germline CDR1 and CDR2 sequences are GTSNPN and SVGIG (reference sequence). CDR3 sequence reads: CAWRHSQTQYF. The DNA of the CDR3 is TGTGCCTGGAGGCATAGCCAGACCCAGTACTTC.

This chain joins TRBV6-5 and TRBJ1-5; the match to TRBD1 covers 8 bases. With 4 bases clipped from V and 4 bases from J, the junction kept 6 bases outside the gene matches. The CDR3 loop spans 15 amino acids. Germline V lookup: CDR1 MNHEY, CDR2 SVGAGI. CDR3 sequence: CASSFSRDRNQPQHF. The CDR3 bases are TGTGCCAGCAGTTTTTCCCGGGACAGGAATCAGCCCCAGCATTTT.

The V call is TRBV5-1, the J call TRBJ1-5; maybe TRBD1 (5 bases). CDR1 and CDR2 from the germline V gene are SGHRS and YFSETQ. The V end was cut by 0 bases, the J end by 4 bases, with 11 bases between. CDR3 length: 15 amino acids. The DNA of the CDR3 is TGCGCCAGCAGCTTGGACGGGGGGGTTAATCAGCCCCAGCATTTT. This sequence encodes CASSLDGGVNQPQHF.

The chain employs TRBV11-2 and TRBJ2-1; TRBD2 aligns across 11 bases. Trimming removed 5 bases from V and 4 bases from J; junction bases left unmatched: 4. This CDR3 contains 15 residues. Germline assignment: CDR1 SGHAT and CDR2 FQNNGV. The CDR3, as DNA: TGTGCCAGCAGCGCGGGACTAGCGGATTACAATGAGCAGTTCTTC. Encoded protein: CASSAGLADYNEQFF. The full variable domain, in which reference TRBV11-2 and TRBJ2-1 provide the parts outside the CDR3, is EAGVAQSPRYKIIEKRQSVAFWCNPISGHATLYWYQQILGQGPKLLIQFQNNGVVDDSQLPKDRFSAERLKGVDSTLKIQPAKLEDSAVYLCASSAGLADYNEQFFGPGTRLTVL.

There are a few counts of this clone. This chain joins TRBV4-2 and TRBJ2-3, with D maybe TRBD2 (6 bases). CDR1 LGHNA and CDR2 YNFKEQ come from the germline V gene. This CDR3 is 15 amino acids long. V shed 5 bases and J shed 0 bases, with 12 bases lying between them. CDR3 bases: TGTGCCAGCAGCAAAATAGCGGATAGCACAGATACGCAGTATTTT. Its protein product is CASSKIADSTDTQYF.

The chain is built from TRBV7-2 and TRBJ1-3; 8 bases fit TRBD1. With V trimmed by 5 bases and J by 2 bases, 2 bases remained unmatched. In germline, CDR1 is SGHTA, CDR2 FQGNSA. The CDR3 is made up of 14 amino acids. CDR3 sequence: CASSPDRAGNTIYF. CDR3 DNA sequence: TGTGCCAGCAGCCCGGACAGGGCTGGAAACACCATATATTTT.

The chain joins TRBV27 to TRBJ2-2, with TRBD1 identical over 10 bases. Looked up from germline, CDR1 is MNHEY and CDR2 is SMNVEV (reference sequence). This CDR3 has 21 residues. V lost 5 bases, J lost 6 bases, and 24 bases stayed unmatched. CDR3 DNA: TGTGCCAGCAGTCGGGGATCGAGTTGGGACAGGGGAAGGGCCCAGGCCGGGGAGCTGTTTTTT. This sequence encodes CASSRGSSWDRGRAQAGELFF.

The rearrangement links TRBV7-7 to TRBJ2-5, with TRBD1 as a possible D gene (6 bases). Between the trimmed V and J ends, which lost 1 base and 1 base, there was a span of 13 bases. The CDR3 consists of 16 residues. CDR1 and CDR2 (germline): SSHAT, FNYEAQ (reference sequence). The CDR3 region is CASSLDFRGGQETQYF. The DNA for the CDR3 is TGTGCCAGCAGCTTAGATTTTAGAGGGGGCCAAGAGACCCAGTACTTC.

This chain connects TRBV3-1 (or the pseudogene TRBV3-2) to TRBJ2-5, with D perhaps TRBD1 or TRBD2 (6 bases each). Germline V lookup: CDR1 LGHDT, CDR2 YNNKEL (reference sequence). CDR3 length equals 15 residues. Between the trimmed V and J ends, which lost 3 bases and 4 bases, there was a span of 15 bases. The CDR3: CASSHYGGLGETQYF. The CDR3 DNA is TGTGCCAGCAGCCACTACGGGGGCTTGGGAGAGACCCAGTACTTC.

The rearrangement uses TRBV29-1 and TRBJ2-5, with a tentative D call TRBD1 (5 bases). The germline gives CDR1 SQVTM, CDR2 ANQGSEA. The CDR3 contains 14 residues. The V end was cut by 0 bases, the J end by 4 bases, with 12 bases between. The DNA for the CDR3 is TGCAGCGTTGAAGATCGGGCAGGGCGAGAGACCCAGTACTTC. Its protein is CSVEDRAGRETQYF.

The chain is built from TRBV3-1 (or the pseudogene TRBV3-2) and TRBJ1-1, with TRBD1 matching over 10 bases. Unmatched junction bases numbered 9, after V lost 4 bases and J lost 4 bases. Germline-derived CDR1 and CDR2 are LGHDT and YNNKEL (reference sequence). This CDR3 is built from 16 residues. The CDR3 spells CASSLRQGAASTEAFF. CDR3 bases: TGTGCCAGCAGCCTCCGACAGGGGGCGGCGAGCACTGAAGCTTTCTTT.